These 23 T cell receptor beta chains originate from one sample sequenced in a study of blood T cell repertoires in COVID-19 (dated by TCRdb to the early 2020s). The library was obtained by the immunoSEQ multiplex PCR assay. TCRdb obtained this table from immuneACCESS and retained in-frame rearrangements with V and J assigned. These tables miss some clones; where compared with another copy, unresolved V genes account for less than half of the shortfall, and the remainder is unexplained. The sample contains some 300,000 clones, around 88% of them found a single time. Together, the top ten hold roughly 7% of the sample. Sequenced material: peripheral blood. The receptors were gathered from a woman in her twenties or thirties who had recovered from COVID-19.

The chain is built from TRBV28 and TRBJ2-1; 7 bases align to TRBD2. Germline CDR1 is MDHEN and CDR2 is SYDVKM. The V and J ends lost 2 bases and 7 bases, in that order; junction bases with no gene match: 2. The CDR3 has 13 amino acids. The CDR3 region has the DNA TGTGCCAGCAGTTTAACTAGCGCTAATGAGCAGTTCTTC. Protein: CASSLTSANEQFF.

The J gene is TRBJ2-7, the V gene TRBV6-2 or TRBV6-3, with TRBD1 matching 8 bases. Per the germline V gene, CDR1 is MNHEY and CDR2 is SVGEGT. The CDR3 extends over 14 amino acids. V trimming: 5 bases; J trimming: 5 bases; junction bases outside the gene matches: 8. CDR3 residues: CASSRGQGIHEQYF. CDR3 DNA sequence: TGTGCCAGCAGTCGTGGACAGGGTATCCACGAGCAGTACTTC.

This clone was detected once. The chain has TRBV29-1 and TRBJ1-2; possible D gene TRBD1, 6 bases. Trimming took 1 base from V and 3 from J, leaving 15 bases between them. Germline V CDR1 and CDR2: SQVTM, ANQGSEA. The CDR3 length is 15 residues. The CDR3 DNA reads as TGCAGCGTTGAAGGGTCAGGGAGGGGGTACTATGGCTACACCTTC. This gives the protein CSVEGSGRGYYGYTF.

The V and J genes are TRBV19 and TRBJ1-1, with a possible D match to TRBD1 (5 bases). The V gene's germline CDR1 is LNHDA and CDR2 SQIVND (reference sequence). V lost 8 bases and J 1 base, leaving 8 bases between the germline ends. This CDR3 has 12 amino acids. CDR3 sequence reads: CASDGQNTEAFF. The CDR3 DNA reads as TGTGCCAGTGACGGACAGAACACTGAAGCTTTCTTT.

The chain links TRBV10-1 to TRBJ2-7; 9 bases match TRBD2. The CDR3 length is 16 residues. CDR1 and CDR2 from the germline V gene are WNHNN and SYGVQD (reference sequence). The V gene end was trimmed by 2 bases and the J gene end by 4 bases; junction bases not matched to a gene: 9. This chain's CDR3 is CASSEVWASGAYEQYF. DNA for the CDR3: TGCGCCAGCAGTGAGGTCTGGGCTAGCGGGGCATACGAGCAGTACTTC.

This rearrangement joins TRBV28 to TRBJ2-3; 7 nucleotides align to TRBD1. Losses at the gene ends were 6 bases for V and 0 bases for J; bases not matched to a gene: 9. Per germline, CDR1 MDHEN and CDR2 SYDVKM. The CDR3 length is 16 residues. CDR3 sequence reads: CASRGRGTPSTDTQYF. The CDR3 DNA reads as TGTGCCAGCAGGGGCAGGGGGACCCCTAGCACAGATACGCAGTATTTT.

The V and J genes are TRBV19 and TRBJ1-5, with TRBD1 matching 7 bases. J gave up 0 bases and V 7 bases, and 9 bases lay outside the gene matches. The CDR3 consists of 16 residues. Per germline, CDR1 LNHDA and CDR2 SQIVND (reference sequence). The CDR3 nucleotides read TGTGCCAGTAAGGGACAGCCGAATTATAGCAATCAGCCCCAGCATTTT. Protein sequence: CASKGQPNYSNQPQHF.

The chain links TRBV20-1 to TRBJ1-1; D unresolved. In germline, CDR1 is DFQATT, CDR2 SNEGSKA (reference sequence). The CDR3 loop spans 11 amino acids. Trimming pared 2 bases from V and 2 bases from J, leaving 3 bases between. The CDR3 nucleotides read TGCAGTGCTAGACCAAACACTGAAGCTTTCTTT. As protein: CSARPNTEAFF.

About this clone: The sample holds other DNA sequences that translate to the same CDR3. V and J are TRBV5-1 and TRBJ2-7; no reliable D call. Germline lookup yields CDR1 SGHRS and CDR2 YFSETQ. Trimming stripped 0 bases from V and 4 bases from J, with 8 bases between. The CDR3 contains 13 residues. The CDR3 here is CASSLASSYEQYF. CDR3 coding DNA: TGCGCCAGCAGCTTGGCGAGTTCTTACGAGCAGTACTTC.

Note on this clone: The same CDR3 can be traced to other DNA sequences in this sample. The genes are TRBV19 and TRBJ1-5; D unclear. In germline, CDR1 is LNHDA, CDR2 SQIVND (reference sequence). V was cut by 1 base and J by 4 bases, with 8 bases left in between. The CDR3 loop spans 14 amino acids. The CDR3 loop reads CASSIGAGNQPQHF. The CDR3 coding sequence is TGTGCCAGTAGTATAGGGGCAGGTAATCAGCCCCAGCATTTT.

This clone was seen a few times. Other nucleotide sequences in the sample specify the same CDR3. CDR3 bases: TGCGCCAGCAGCCAAGTAGGAGGGAATTCACCCCTCCACTTT. This encodes CASSQVGGNSPLHF. The chain uses TRBV4-1 and TRBJ1-6, with D uncertain. Trimming left V 1 base short and J 7 bases short, with 8 bases between. CDR1 and CDR2 (germline): MGHRA, YSYEKL. There are 14 residues in the CDR3.

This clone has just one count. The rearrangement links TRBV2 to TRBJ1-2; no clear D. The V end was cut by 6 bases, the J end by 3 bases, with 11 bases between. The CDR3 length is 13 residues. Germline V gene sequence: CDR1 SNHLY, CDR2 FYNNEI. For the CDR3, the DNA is TGTGCCAGCAGGAACCAGGTGGACTATGGCTACACCTTC. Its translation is CASRNQVDYGYTF. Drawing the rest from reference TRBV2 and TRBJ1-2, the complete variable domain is EPEVTQTPSHQVTQMGQEVILRCVPISNHLYFYWYRQILGQKVEFLVSFYNNEISEKSEIFDDQFSVERPDGSNFTLKIRSTKLEDSAMYFCASRNQVDYGYTFGSGTRLTVV.

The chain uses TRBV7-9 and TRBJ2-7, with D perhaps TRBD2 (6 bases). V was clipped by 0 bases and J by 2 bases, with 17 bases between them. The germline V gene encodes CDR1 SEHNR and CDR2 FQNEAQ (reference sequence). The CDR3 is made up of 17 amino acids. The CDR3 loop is CASSLAGGRLTTYEQYF. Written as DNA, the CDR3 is TGTGCCAGCAGCTTAGCCGGGGGACGACTAACAACCTACGAGCAGTACTTC.

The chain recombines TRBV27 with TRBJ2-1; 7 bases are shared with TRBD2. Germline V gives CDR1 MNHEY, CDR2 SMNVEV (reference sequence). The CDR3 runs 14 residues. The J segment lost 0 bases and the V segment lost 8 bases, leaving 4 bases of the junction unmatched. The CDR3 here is CASSAGSSYNEQFF. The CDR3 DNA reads TGTGCCAGCTCAGCGGGATCCTCCTACAATGAGCAGTTCTTC.

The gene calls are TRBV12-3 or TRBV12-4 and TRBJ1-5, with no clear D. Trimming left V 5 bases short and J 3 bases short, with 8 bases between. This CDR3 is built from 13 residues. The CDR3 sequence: CASSPTYNQPQHF. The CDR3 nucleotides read TGTGCCAGCAGTCCTACGTACAATCAGCCCCAGCATTTT.

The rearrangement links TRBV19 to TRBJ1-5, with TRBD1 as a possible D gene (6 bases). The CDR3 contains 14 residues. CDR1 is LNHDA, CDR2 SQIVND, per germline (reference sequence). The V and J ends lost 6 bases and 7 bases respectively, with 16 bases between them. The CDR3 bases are TGTGCCAGTAGCATGCGGGGGCGGGGGCAGCCCCAGCATTTT. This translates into CASSMRGRGQPQHF.

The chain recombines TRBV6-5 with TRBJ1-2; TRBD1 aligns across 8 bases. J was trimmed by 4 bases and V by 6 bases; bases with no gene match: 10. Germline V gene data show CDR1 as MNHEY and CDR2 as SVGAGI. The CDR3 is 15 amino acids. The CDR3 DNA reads TGTGCCAGCAGCAACCAGGGGGCGAGGATCTATGGCTACACCTTC. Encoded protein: CASSNQGARIYGYTF.

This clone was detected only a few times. The CDR3 DNA sequence: TGTGCCAGCAGCCCGGGGACAGGGCCCTATGGCTACACCTTC. This gives the protein CASSPGTGPYGYTF. V is TRBV9 and J is TRBJ1-2; 9 bases agree with TRBD1. The germline CDR1 and CDR2 sequences are SGDLS and YYNGEE. Trimming took 4 bases from V and 4 from J; bases not matched to a gene: 5. The CDR3 length is 14 residues.

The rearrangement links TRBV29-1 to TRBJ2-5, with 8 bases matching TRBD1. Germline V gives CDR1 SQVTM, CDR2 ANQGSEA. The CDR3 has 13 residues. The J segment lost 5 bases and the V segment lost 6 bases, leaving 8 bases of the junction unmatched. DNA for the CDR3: TGCAGCGTAACCGGACAGGGAGGCGAGACCCAGTACTTC. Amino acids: CSVTGQGGETQYF.

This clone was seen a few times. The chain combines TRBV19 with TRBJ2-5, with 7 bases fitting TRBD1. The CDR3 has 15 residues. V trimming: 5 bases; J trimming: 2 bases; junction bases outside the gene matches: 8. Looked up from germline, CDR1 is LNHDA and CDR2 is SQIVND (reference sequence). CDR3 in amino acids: CASSPYRQGQETQYF. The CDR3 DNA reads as TGTGCCAGTAGTCCCTACCGACAGGGACAAGAGACCCAGTACTTC.

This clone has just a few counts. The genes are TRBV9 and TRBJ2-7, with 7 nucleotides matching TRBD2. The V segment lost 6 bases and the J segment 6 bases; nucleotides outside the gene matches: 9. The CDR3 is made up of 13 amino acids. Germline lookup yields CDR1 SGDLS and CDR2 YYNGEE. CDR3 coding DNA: TGTGCCAGCACCCGCCGGGGGGTTGGCGAGCAGTACTTC. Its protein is CASTRRGVGEQYF.

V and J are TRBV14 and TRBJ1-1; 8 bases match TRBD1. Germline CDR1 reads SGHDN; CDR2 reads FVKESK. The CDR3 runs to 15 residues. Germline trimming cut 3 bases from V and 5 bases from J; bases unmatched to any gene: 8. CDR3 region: CASSHTGQGGTEAFF. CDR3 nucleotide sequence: TGTGCCAGCAGCCATACTGGACAGGGTGGAACTGAAGCTTTCTTT.

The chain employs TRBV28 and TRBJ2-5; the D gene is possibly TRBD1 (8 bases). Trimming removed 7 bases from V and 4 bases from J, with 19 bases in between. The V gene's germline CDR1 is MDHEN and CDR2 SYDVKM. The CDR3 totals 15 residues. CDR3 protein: CASTSLTGGAETQYF. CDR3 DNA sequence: TGTGCCAGCACCTCCCTCACAGGGGGGGCAGAGACCCAGTACTTC.